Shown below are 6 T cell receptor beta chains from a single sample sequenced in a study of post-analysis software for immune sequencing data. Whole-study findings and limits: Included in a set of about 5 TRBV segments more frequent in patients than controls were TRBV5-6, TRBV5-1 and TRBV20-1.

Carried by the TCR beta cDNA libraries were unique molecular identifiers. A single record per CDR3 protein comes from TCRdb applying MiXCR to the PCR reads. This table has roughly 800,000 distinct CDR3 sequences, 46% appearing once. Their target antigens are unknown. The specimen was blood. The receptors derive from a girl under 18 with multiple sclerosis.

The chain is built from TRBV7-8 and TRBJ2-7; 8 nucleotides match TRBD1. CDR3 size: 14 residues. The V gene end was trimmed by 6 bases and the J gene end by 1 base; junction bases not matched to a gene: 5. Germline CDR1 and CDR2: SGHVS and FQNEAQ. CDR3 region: CASRLDRGSYEQYF. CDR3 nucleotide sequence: TGTGCCAGCAGACTAGACAGGGGTTCCTACGAGCAGTACTTC. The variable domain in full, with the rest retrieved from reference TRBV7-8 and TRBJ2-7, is GAGVSQSPRYKVAKRGQDVALRCDPISGHVSLFWYQQALGQGPEFLTYFQNEAQLDKSGLPSDRFFAERPEGSVSTLKIQRTQQEDSAVYLCASRLDRGSYEQYFGPGTRLTVT.

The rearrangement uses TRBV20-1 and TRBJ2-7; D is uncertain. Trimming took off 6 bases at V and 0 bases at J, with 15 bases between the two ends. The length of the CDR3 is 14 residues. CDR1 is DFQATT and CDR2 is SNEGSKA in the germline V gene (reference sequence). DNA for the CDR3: TGCAGTGCCAAGCGACACCCCAGCTCCTACGAGCAGTACTTC. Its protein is CSAKRHPSSYEQYF.

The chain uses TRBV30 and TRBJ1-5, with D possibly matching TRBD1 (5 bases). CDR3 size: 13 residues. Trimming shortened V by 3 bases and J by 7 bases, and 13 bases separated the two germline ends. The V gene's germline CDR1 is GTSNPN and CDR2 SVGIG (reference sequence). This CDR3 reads CAWSAPGPQPQHF. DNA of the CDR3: TGTGCCTGGAGCGCACCGGGACCGCAGCCCCAGCATTTT.

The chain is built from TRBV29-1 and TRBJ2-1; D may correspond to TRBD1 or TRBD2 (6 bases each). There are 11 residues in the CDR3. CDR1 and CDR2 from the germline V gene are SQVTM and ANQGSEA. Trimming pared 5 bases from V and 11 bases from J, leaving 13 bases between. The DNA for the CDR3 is TGCAGCGTTCCGTGGGGGGCTCAGCAGTTCTTC. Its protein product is CSVPWGAQQFF.

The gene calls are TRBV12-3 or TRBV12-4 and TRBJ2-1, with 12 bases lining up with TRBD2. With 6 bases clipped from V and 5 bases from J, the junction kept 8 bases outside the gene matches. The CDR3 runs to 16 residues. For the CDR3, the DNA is TGTGCCAGCAGATCCGGGACTAGCGGGCTAAACAATGAGCAGTTCTTC. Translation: CASRSGTSGLNNEQFF.

CDR3 residues: CASTSLRRDRGKGYTF. CDR3 in DNA: TGTGCCAGCACTTCGCTAAGGCGGGACAGGGGGAAGGGCTACACCTTC. This chain uses TRBV6-6 with TRBJ1-2; TRBD1 agrees at 11 bases. The CDR3 sequence is 16 residues long. CDR1 is MNHNY, CDR2 SVGAGI, per germline (reference sequence). The junction had 15 bases not matched to a gene; V was cut back by 7 bases and J by 8 bases.